What follows are 5 T cell receptor beta chains derived from one specimen sequenced in a study of T-cell memory formation after mild COVID-19. From the 5' RACE reads, TCRdb called clonotypes with MiXCR, one entry per CDR3 protein. The profile covers under 35,000 distinct CDR3 sequences, with roughly a sixth appearing a single time and 1.1% to 1.5% taken by the ten largest. Sequencing was carried out using PBMCs or a T cell subset sorted from them (not recorded which). The receptors were sampled from an adult who had mild COVID-19 (a few samples of this study predate the infection). Cell type and time point are not known.

This clonotype was seen at least ten times. The V call is TRBV27, the J call TRBJ2-7; 8 bases match TRBD2. Germline CDR1 is MNHEY and CDR2 is SMNVEV (reference sequence). The CDR3 extends over 14 amino acids. Trimming removed 8 bases from V and 2 bases from J; junction bases left unmatched: 8. The CDR3 here is CASAGLGTTYEQYF. DNA of the CDR3: TGTGCCAGCGCGGGACTAGGGACAACCTACGAGCAGTACTTC.

This clonotype appeared many times. V usage is TRBV7-3 and J usage is TRBJ2-1, with 10 bases lining up with TRBD2. CDR3 size: 15 residues. J lost 9 bases, V lost 5 bases, and 10 bases had no gene match. Looked up from germline, CDR1 is SGHTA and CDR2 is FQGTGA. This chain's CDR3 is CASSTSGGAVLEQFF. CDR3 DNA: TGTGCCAGCAGCACCAGCGGGGGGGCGGTTCTTGAGCAGTTCTTC.

There are many counts of this clonotype. The chain employs TRBV20-1 and TRBJ1-1; D remains ambiguous. The CDR3 loop spans 10 amino acids. V gave up 2 bases and J gave up 9 bases, with 7 bases separating them. CDR1 DFQATT and CDR2 SNEGSKA come from the germline V gene (reference sequence). The CDR3 loop reads CSARREQAFF. The CDR3 region has the DNA TGCAGTGCTAGAAGAGAGCAAGCTTTCTTT.

This sequence joins TRBV5-5 and TRBJ2-7; D unresolved. The CDR3 is made up of 17 amino acids. The germline V gene encodes CDR1 SGHKS and CDR2 YYEKEE (reference sequence). V was trimmed by 0 bases and J by 0 bases, leaving 16 bases between them. The CDR3 reads CASSLAFYSHLSYEQYF. The CDR3 DNA reads TGTGCCAGCAGCTTGGCCTTTTACAGCCACCTCTCCTACGAGCAGTACTTC.

The sample holds many counts of this clonotype. The gene calls are TRBV4-1 and TRBJ1-5, with D unclear. This CDR3 comprises 13 residues. The V end was cut by 0 bases, the J end by 9 bases, with 9 bases between. Germline V lookup: CDR1 MGHRA, CDR2 YSYEKL. CDR3 residues: CASSQEVGGPQHF. CDR3 DNA sequence: TGCGCCAGCAGCCAAGAAGTAGGCGGGCCCCAGCATTTT.